Listed below are T cell receptor beta chains from one sample, sequenced in a study of OX40 agonist ivuxolimab in advanced cancers. Measured with immunoSEQ multiplex PCR; TCRdb has only the in-frame clones, and not every one. The sample shows about 73,000 clones, around 90% of them seen only once. The starting material was CD4+ or CD8+ T cells sorted from blood, obtained in a trial of the OX40 agonist ivuxolimab. These receptors were taken from an adult with an advanced solid tumor such as melanoma, head and neck, liver or kidney cancer. The CDR3 runs from the conserved cysteine through the conserved F or W. The order of the fields is V gene, J gene, clone size, D gene, CDR3 protein, CDR3 DNA. A D gene is named only where the DNA matches it firmly. Clone size is stated in some rows and not others, as once, few, many or a class when expanded.

>TRBV19|TRBJ1-5|.|.
CASSTPAGPGLPQHF
TGTGCCAGTAGCACCCCAGCGGGGCCGGGACTGCCCCAGCATTTT
>TRBV11-3|TRBJ2-2|.|.
CASSSGSVNTGELFF
TGTGCCAGCAGCTCGGGGTCTGTAAACACCGGGGAGCTGTTTTTT
>TRBV27|TRBJ1-3|.|.
CASSLSGGGNTIYF
TGTGCCAGCAGTTTATCCGGAGGCGGAAACACCATATATTTT
>TRBV6-5|TRBJ2-7|.|.
CASSYSSGLRYEQYF
TGTGCCAGCAGTTACTCTTCGGGGCTCCGATACGAGCAGTACTTC
>TRBV6-6|TRBJ2-7|.|.
CASRGAGADYEQYF
TGTGCCAGCAGGGGGGCAGGGGCGGACTACGAGCAGTACTTC
>TRBV5-4|TRBJ2-2|.|TRBD2
CASSLGGFTGELFF
TGTGCCAGCAGCCTGGGAGGGTTCACCGGGGAGCTGTTTTTT
>TRBV4-2|TRBJ1-1|.|TRBD1
CASSQRGTGSHTEAFF
TGTGCCAGCAGCCAAAGGGGGACAGGAAGTCACACTGAAGCTTTCTTT
>TRBV28|TRBJ1-2|.|.
CASITEHYGYTF
TGTGCCAGCATTACGGAACACTATGGCTACACCTTC
>TRBV7-9|TRBJ2-7|.|.
CASSPSRGEQYF
TGTGCCAGCAGCCCATCGAGGGGCGAGCAGTACTTC
>TRBV7-2|TRBJ1-4|.|.
CASSSIQGSGEKLFF
TGTGCCAGCAGCTCCATTCAGGGTAGCGGTGAAAAACTGTTTTTT
>TRBV5-4|TRBJ2-7|.|TRBD1
CASSDKDRTSYEQYF
TGTGCCAGCAGTGATAAGGACAGGACTTCCTACGAGCAGTACTTC
>TRBV5-1|TRBJ2-7|.|TRBD2
CASSSLAGNYEQYF
TGCGCCAGCAGCTCACTAGCGGGAAACTACGAGCAGTACTTC
>TRBV6-1|TRBJ1-2|.|TRBD1
CASSDYRGGYGYTF
TGTGCCAGCAGTGATTACAGGGGCGGCTATGGCTACACCTTC
>TRBV5-4|TRBJ2-3|.|TRBD2
CASSPRAGVGTDTQYF
TGTGCCAGCAGCCCGCGAGCGGGAGTTGGCACAGATACGCAGTATTTT
>TRBV7-9|TRBJ2-5|.|.
CASSFGRGQGETQYF
TGTGCCAGCAGCTTCGGACGGGGGCAAGGGGAGACCCAGTACTTC
>TRBV5-1|TRBJ2-5|.|TRBD2
CASSLGIAGAGETQYF
TGCGCCAGCAGCTTGGGAATAGCGGGAGCAGGGGAGACCCAGTACTTC
>TRBV19|TRBJ1-2|.|TRBD1
CATQQGLYGYTF
TGTGCCACACAACAGGGGCTCTATGGCTACACCTTC
>TRBV7-9|TRBJ2-2|.|.
CASSLMGTGELFF
TGTGCCAGCAGCTTAATGGGGACCGGGGAGCTGTTTTTT
>TRBV30|TRBJ2-1|.|TRBD2
CAWSVSLAGANEQFF
TGTGCCTGGAGTGTTTCGCTAGCGGGGGCCAATGAGCAGTTCTTC
>TRBV5-1|TRBJ2-6|.|.
CASSAPVGKTGANVLTF
TGCGCCAGCAGCGCCCCTGTAGGGAAAACTGGGGCCAACGTCCTGACTTTC
>TRBV11-2|TRBJ2-3|.|.
CASSLDGDTQYF
TGTGCCAGCAGCTTAGACGGAGATACGCAGTATTTT
>TRBV10-3|TRBJ1-5|.|TRBD1
CATRTGNYSNQPQHF
TGTGCCACCAGGACAGGGAACTATAGCAATCAGCCCCAGCATTTT
>TRBV10-3|TRBJ2-2|.|.
CAIRRRGGAGELFF
TGTGCCATCAGGAGAAGGGGTGGGGCCGGGGAGCTGTTTTTT
>TRBV4-2|TRBJ1-2|few|.
CASSQEREPRGGYTF
TGTGCCAGCAGCCAAGAGCGGGAACCCCGGGGCGGCTACACCTTC
>TRBV27|TRBJ2-5|.|.
CASTLRDCQETQYF
TGTGCCAGCACCCTACGGGACTGTCAAGAGACCCAGTACTTC
>TRBV6-1|TRBJ2-5|.|TRBD2
CASSEAIAGRETQYF
TGTGCCAGCAGTGAAGCGATAGCGGGGCGGGAGACCCAGTACTTC
>TRBV5-1|TRBJ1-2|once|.
CASSLDNYGYTF
TGCGCCAGCAGCTTGGACAACTATGGCTACACCTTC
>TRBV6-6|TRBJ1-1|.|TRBD1
CASTDSGQGASRAFF
TGTGCCAGCACTGACTCCGGACAGGGGGCTTCGCGAGCTTTCTTT
>TRBV28|TRBJ1-2|.|TRBD1
CASSFGDRPRGYTF
TGTGCCAGCAGTTTCGGGGACAGGCCCCGCGGCTACACCTTC
>TRBV28|TRBJ2-1|.|TRBD2
CASSFLAAGQFF
TGTGCCAGCAGTTTTCTAGCGGCGGGGCAGTTCTTC
>TRBV19|TRBJ2-1|.|.
CASSIGDTYNEQFF
TGTGCCAGTAGTATTGGGGATACCTACAATGAGCAGTTCTTC
>TRBV19|TRBJ2-5|.|.
CASRPETQYF
TGTGCCAGTAGGCCGGAGACCCAGTACTTC
>TRBV6-5|TRBJ2-7|.|TRBD2
CASSLAGGGNEQYF
TGTGCCAGCAGCCTAGCGGGAGGAGGGAACGAGCAGTACTTC